The clone carrying this TCR beta chain was counted ten times or more. What it binds is not known. The hyperthyroidism was newly diagnosed and had lasted under 2 months; the patients were aged 18 to 65. Clinicians diagnosed patients from clinical symptoms, serum thyroxine and TRAb, thyroid ultrasound and orbital computed tomography. The CDR3 regions of TCR beta were amplified from RNA transcripts. First-round RT-PCR targeting the TCR CDR3 was performed with the HTBI primer set. TCRdb analysed the multiplex PCR reads with MiXCR anew, one entry per CDR3 protein. This table holds a few hundred thousand distinct CDR3 sequences, 15% found once. Germline CDR1 is DFQATT and CDR2 is SNEGSKA (reference sequence). CDR3 size: 13 residues. The V end was cut by 1 base, the J end by 0 bases, with 7 bases between. The data derive from a study of T cells in Graves' hyperthyroidism and ophthalmopathy. Across the study: Peripheral blood draws took place at initial diagnosis, ahead of any treatment.

Study results and limitations: Most expanded thyroid clonotypes above 0.001 also appeared in blood.

The rearrangement uses TRBV20-1 and TRBJ2-7; D uncertain. The sequenced sample was blood. The source of this sequence is a young woman with Graves' hyperthyroidism. As DNA, the CDR3 is TGCAGTGCTAGAGCGGACGGCTCCTACGAGCAGTACTTC. It specifies CSARADGSYEQYF.